These T cell receptor beta chains were read from a single sample in a study of blood T cell repertoires in COVID-19. The repertoire was sequenced with immunoSEQ multiplex PCR; TCRdb's copy has only in-frame clones and lacks some. The sample has nearly 25,000 clones, 82% seen once; the top ten hold around 9.3%. The sample was peripheral blood. The receptors come from a human donor in a cohort sampled during active COVID-19. The CDR3 runs from the conserved cysteine through the conserved F or W. A D gene is named only where the DNA matches it firmly. Some rows mark clone size as missing; the rest say once, few, many or name a class of expanded clone.

d_call clone_size j_call cdr3_length v_call cdr3_aa cdr3_nt
NA once TRBJ2-6 15 TRBV4-2 CASSQAEAGANVLTF TGTGCCAGCAGCCAAGCCGAGGCTGGGGCCAACGTCCTGACTTTC
NA NA TRBJ2-7 11 TRBV10-2 CASSDTYEQYF TGCGCCAGCAGTGACACCTACGAGCAGTACTTC
NA NA TRBJ2-1 16 TRBV11-1 CASSLKEIGLGNEQFF TGTGCCAGCAGCCTAAAAGAAATCGGGTTGGGCAATGAGCAGTTCTTC
TRBD2 NA TRBJ2-3 14 TRBV4-2 CASSSGGITDTQYF TGTGCCAGCAGCTCGGGAGGGATCACAGATACGCAGTATTTT
NA NA TRBJ1-2 15 TRBV11-2 CASSPSGRGRYGYTF TGTGCCAGCAGCCCCAGCGGCAGGGGCCGGTATGGCTACACCTTC
TRBD1 NA TRBJ2-7 15 TRBV6-6 CASSYSTTGGGEQYF TGTGCCAGCAGTTACTCGACGACAGGGGGTGGCGAGCAGTACTTC
TRBD1 NA TRBJ1-1 15 TRBV3-1/TRBV3-2 CASSPQATGSNEAFF TGTGCCAGCAGCCCACAAGCGACAGGGAGCAATGAAGCTTTCTTT
TRBD1 few TRBJ2-2 14 TRBV19 CARDRDRRPGELFF TGTGCCAGAGACCGGGACAGGCGTCCCGGGGAGCTGTTTTTT
NA NA TRBJ2-7 14 TRBV11-2 CASSLRQGYYEQYF TGTGCCAGCAGCTTGAGGCAGGGCTACTACGAGCAGTACTTC
TRBD2 NA TRBJ2-3 14 TRBV6-4 CASSATSGGPTQYF TGTGCCAGCAGTGCGACTAGCGGGGGGCCTACGCAGTATTTT
NA NA TRBJ1-1 14 TRBV28 CASAQRLQGTEAFF TGTGCCAGCGCCCAACGACTACAGGGCACTGAAGCTTTCTTT
TRBD2 NA TRBJ2-3 15 TRBV7-7 CASSRSGGSTDTQYF TGTGCCAGCAGCCGCTCAGGCGGGAGTACAGATACGCAGTATTTT
TRBD2 NA TRBJ2-5 15 TRBV9 CASSTSGGVQETQYF TGTGCCAGCAGCACTAGCGGGGGGGTCCAAGAGACCCAGTACTTC
NA NA TRBJ1-4 15 TRBV9 CASSVEAGDFEKLFF TGTGCCAGCAGCGTAGAGGCAGGGGATTTTGAAAAACTGTTTTTT
NA NA TRBJ1-3 14 TRBV9 CASSVGGSQNTIYF TGTGCCAGCAGCGTAGGGGGCTCCCAAAACACCATATATTTT
NA large TRBJ1-5 16 TRBV10-2 CASSESPGNSNQPQHF TGCGCCAGCAGTGAGTCCCCGGGGAATAGCAATCAGCCCCAGCATTTT
NA NA TRBJ2-7 12 TRBV10-3 CAISENGYEQYF TGTGCCATCAGTGAGAACGGCTACGAGCAGTACTTC
NA few TRBJ2-2 14 TRBV5-1 CATNIGGNTGELFF TGCGCCACTAACATAGGGGGGAACACCGGGGAGCTGTTTTTT
NA once TRBJ2-5 17 TRBV7-3 CASSLGSGSGVEETQYF TGTGCCAGCAGCTTAGGTTCAGGGTCAGGGGTCGAAGAGACCCAGTACTTC
NA NA TRBJ1-1 14 TRBV5-4 CASSLPSRATEAFF TGTGCCAGCAGCTTACCCAGCAGGGCCACTGAAGCTTTCTTT
NA NA TRBJ2-7 14 TRBV3-1/TRBV3-2 CASGDNRGSYEQYF TGTGCCAGCGGGGACAATAGGGGTTCCTACGAGCAGTACTTC
TRBD2 NA TRBJ2-1 20 TRBV4-3 CASSQARTSGGLSSYNEQFF TGCGCCAGCAGCCAAGCAAGGACTAGCGGGGGATTAAGCTCCTACAATGAGCAGTTCTTC
NA few TRBJ2-2 16 TRBV6-2/TRBV6-3 CASSYPTHREAGELFF TGTGCCAGCAGTTACCCGACGCACAGGGAAGCCGGGGAGCTGTTTTTT
NA NA TRBJ1-4 17 TRBV3-1/TRBV3-2 CASSLKVAGATNEKLFF TGTGCCAGCAGCCTAAAAGTGGCGGGGGCAACTAATGAAAAACTGTTTTTT
TRBD2 medium-sized TRBJ2-3 18 TRBV19 CASTKGLAGGRGTDTQYF TGTGCCAGTACGAAGGGGCTAGCGGGGGGGCGTGGCACAGATACGCAGTATTTT
TRBD2 few TRBJ2-3 16 TRBV19 CASSTRTSGVTDTQYF TGTGCCAGTAGTACAAGGACTAGCGGGGTTACAGATACGCAGTATTTT
TRBD2 few TRBJ2-7 17 TRBV18 CASSRSSGGRRAYEQYF TGTGCCAGCTCACGATCCTCTGGCGGGAGGAGGGCCTACGAGCAGTACTTC
TRBD1 NA TRBJ2-2 15 TRBV6-5 CASSFGQGASGELFF TGTGCCAGCAGTTTCGGACAGGGGGCAAGCGGGGAGCTGTTTTTT
NA few TRBJ1-1 13 TRBV24-1 CATMGGQGPEAFF TGTGCCACCATGGGGGGGCAAGGCCCTGAAGCTTTCTTT
TRBD2 NA TRBJ2-1 15 TRBV19 CASRFGTSGYNEQFF TGTGCCAGTAGGTTCGGGACTAGCGGGTACAATGAGCAGTTCTTC
NA NA TRBJ1-1 14 TRBV10-3 CAISDPGMNTEAFF TGTGCCATCAGTGATCCCGGGATGAACACTGAAGCTTTCTTT
NA NA TRBJ1-1 15 TRBV11-1 CASSLVATENTEAFF TGTGCCAGCAGCTTAGTAGCAACGGAAAACACTGAAGCTTTCTTT